This entry lists 24 T cell receptor beta chains sequenced from one sample in a study of Tregs in tolerant kidney transplant recipients. TCRdb keeps only in-frame clones here, not all; method: immunoSEQ multiplex PCR. The sample has about 94,000 clones, approximately 93% seen once. Here the sequenced sample was CD4+ T cells from blood, taken before the transplant. The source is a human donor who received a combined kidney and bone marrow transplant.

The V gene is TRBV15, the J gene TRBJ1-2; D might be TRBD1 (5 bases). The CDR3 totals 18 residues. Germline V gene data show CDR1 as LNHNV and CDR2 as YYDKDF (reference sequence). V lost 0 bases and J lost 3, with 20 bases in between. CDR3 sequence reads: CATSRDVAGQSAYYGYTF. DNA of the CDR3: TGTGCCACCAGCAGAGATGTGGCAGGGCAATCAGCCTACTATGGCTACACCTTC.

This clone showed up just once. The rearrangement links TRBV9 to TRBJ2-5; 10 nucleotides match TRBD1. Trimming took 4 bases from V and 5 from J; bases not matched to a gene: 8. The germline V gene encodes CDR1 SGDLS and CDR2 YYNGEE. The CDR3 consists of 15 residues. CDR3 protein: CASSPETGGWETQYF. As DNA, the CDR3 is TGTGCCAGCAGCCCCGAGACAGGGGGCTGGGAGACCCAGTACTTC.

The V gene is TRBV15, the J gene TRBJ1-2, with TRBD1 matching 9 bases. The V and J ends lost 0 bases and 5 bases, in that order; junction bases with no gene match: 4. The CDR3 sequence is 15 residues long. Germline V gene data show CDR1 as LNHNV and CDR2 as YYDKDF (reference sequence). The CDR3 bases are TGTGCCACCAGCAGAGATAGGGGACAGGGATATGGCTACACCTTC. This gives the protein CATSRDRGQGYGYTF.

This clone was recorded only once. V usage is TRBV5-1 and J usage is TRBJ2-2; D remains unclear. The CDR3 has 18 residues. The V gene lost 3 bases and the J gene lost 2 bases, with 20 bases spanning the gap. Germline V gives CDR1 SGHRS, CDR2 YFSETQ. The CDR3 region is CASSSTPTELINTGELFF. In DNA, the CDR3 is TGCGCCAGCAGCTCCACTCCCACAGAGCTCATTAACACCGGGGAGCTGTTTTTT.

On this clone itself: The junction departs from the called germline gene at one end, perhaps through a read error. V gene TRBV2 combines with J gene TRBJ2-5, with D possibly being TRBD2 (6 bases). The CDR3 totals 13 residues. Germline V lookup: CDR1 SNHLY, CDR2 FYNNEI. The CDR3 loop is CASCDIGGETQYF. CDR3 nucleotide sequence: TGTGCCAGCTGTGATATCGGGGGAGAGACCCAGTACTTC.

The count of this clone is one. The rearrangement links TRBV5-6 to TRBJ1-2; 8 bases match TRBD1. Looked up from germline, CDR1 is SGHDT and CDR2 is YYEEEE. The CDR3 is 16 residues long. Trimming removed 4 bases from V and 8 bases from J; junction bases left unmatched: 16. The CDR3 is CASSIEFRTGRLGYTF. CDR3 bases: TGTGCCAGCAGCATTGAATTTCGGACAGGGAGGTTGGGCTACACCTTC.

V gene TRBV13 combines with J gene TRBJ1-2; TRBD1 aligns across 9 bases. CDR1 is PRHDT and CDR2 is FYEKMQ in the germline V gene (reference sequence). This CDR3 is 16 amino acids long. J gave up 8 bases and V 1 base, and 11 bases lay outside the gene matches. DNA of the CDR3: TGTGCCAGCAGCTTAGTAGAGATGACAGGGGGTAAAGGCTACACCTTC. This sequence encodes CASSLVEMTGGKGYTF.

This sequence joins TRBV15 and TRBJ1-2, with D possibly being TRBD1 (6 bases). The CDR3 totals 16 residues. Per germline, CDR1 LNHNV and CDR2 YYDKDF (reference sequence). The V end lost 1 base, the J end lost 4 bases, and 16 bases lay between the germline ends. The CDR3 sequence is CATSRVGQGTLYGYTF. The CDR3 region has the DNA TGTGCCACCAGCAGAGTTGGGCAGGGGACACTCTATGGCTACACCTTC.

V usage is TRBV6-5 and J usage is TRBJ2-5, with D uncertain. The CDR3 has 14 amino acids. V was pared by 0 bases and J by 5 bases, with 10 bases between. CDR1 is MNHEY, CDR2 SVGAGI, per germline. CDR3 sequence: CASSYSENWETQYF. For the CDR3, the DNA is TGTGCCAGCAGTTACTCTGAAAACTGGGAGACCCAGTACTTC.

The J gene is TRBJ1-2, the V gene TRBV5-1; 7 positions agree with TRBD1. Germline loops: CDR1 SGHRS, CDR2 YFSETQ. The V segment lost 3 bases and the J segment 4 bases; nucleotides outside the gene matches: 6. The CDR3 extends over 14 amino acids. The DNA of the CDR3 is TGCGCCAGCAGCTCCCCAGACAGGGCCTATGGCTACACCTTC. This translates into CASSSPDRAYGYTF.

The chain recombines TRBV4-3 with TRBJ2-3; 12 bases line up with TRBD2. CDR1 is LGHNA, CDR2 YSLEER, per germline. The CDR3 loop spans 22 amino acids. The trim removed 3 bases at V and 4 bases at J, leaving 23 bases unmatched. As DNA, the CDR3 is TGCGCCAGCAGCCATGAAGGGACCACCCGGGGCAGACTAGCGGGGGCAGCAGATACGCAGTATTTT. This gives the protein CASSHEGTTRGRLAGAADTQYF.

J is TRBJ1-2 and V is TRBV5-1; 8 nucleotides align to TRBD1. With 0 bases clipped from V and 6 bases from J, the junction kept 4 bases outside the gene matches. CDR1 and CDR2 from the germline V gene are SGHRS and YFSETQ. The CDR3 spans 14 residues. CDR3 loop: CASSLAAGGDGYTF. The CDR3 DNA reads as TGCGCCAGCAGCTTGGCGGCAGGGGGCGATGGCTACACCTTC.

The chain is built from TRBV4-2 and TRBJ2-2; a weak D match, TRBD2 (5 bases). The ends were cut back, 4 bases at V and 7 bases at J, with 10 bases in the middle. The length of the CDR3 is 13 residues. The germline gives CDR1 LGHNA, CDR2 YNFKEQ. The chain's CDR3 is CASSPRAVGELFF. CDR3 nucleotide sequence: TGTGCCAGCAGCCCCCGAGCGGTCGGGGAGCTGTTTTTT.

The V gene is TRBV27, the J gene TRBJ2-5; 10 bases fit TRBD1. Near its end, the DNA agrees better with TRBJ2-7, so the J call may be wrong. This CDR3 comprises 13 residues. Germline V gives CDR1 MNHEY, CDR2 SMNVEV (reference sequence). The CDR3, as DNA: TGTGCCAGCAGTTGGACAGGGGGGGACGAGCAGTACTTC. Translating it yields CASSWTGGDEQYF.

V gene TRBV7-2 combines with J gene TRBJ1-1; D gene unclear. V lost 5 bases and J 2 bases, leaving 12 bases between the germline ends. There are 14 residues in the CDR3. Per the germline V gene, CDR1 is SGHTA and CDR2 is FQGNSA. The CDR3 DNA is TGTGCCAGCAGCCTCGGAGGAGATAACACTGAAGCTTTCTTT. It yields the protein CASSLGGDNTEAFF.

The sample holds a few counts of this clone. CDR3 loop: CASSDSGGANVLTF. The CDR3 DNA reads TGTGCCAGCAGTGATTCAGGGGGGGCCAACGTCCTGACTTTC. The V call is TRBV6-1, the J call TRBJ2-6; weak D call: TRBD1 (5 bases). Germline V gene lookup returns CDR1 MNHNS and CDR2 SASEGT. The CDR3 covers 14 residues. Trimming cost V 3 bases and J 4 bases, with 7 bases left between them.

A note on this clone: Different DNA sequences within this sample yield the same CDR3. V is TRBV18 and J is TRBJ1-1; D unclear. The length of the CDR3 is 13 residues. CDR1 and CDR2 from the germline V gene are KGHSH and LQKENI. V was cut by 3 bases and J by 3 bases, with 8 bases left in between. The CDR3 region has the DNA TGTGCCAGCTCACCGGGGAGGGACACTGAAGCTTTCTTT. Residues: CASSPGRDTEAFF.

A single count supports this clone. V is TRBV23-1 and J is TRBJ2-2; D possibly corresponds to TRBD1 (6 bases). TRBV23-1 is marked as an open reading frame, function uncertain. The V end lost 6 bases, the J end lost 1 base, and 15 bases lay between the germline ends. This CDR3 contains 16 residues. The CDR3 region is CASRSGDELNTGELFF. The CDR3 DNA is TGCGCCAGCAGATCAGGGGATGAGCTGAACACCGGGGAGCTGTTTTTT.

The chain employs TRBV18 and TRBJ1-1; D gene ambiguous. The ends were cut back, 4 bases at V and 3 bases at J, with 15 bases in the middle. CDR3 length equals 15 residues. CDR1 and CDR2 (germline): KGHSH, LQKENI. This CDR3 reads CASSRTEGRDTEAFF. In DNA, the CDR3 is TGTGCCAGCTCACGTACCGAGGGAAGGGACACTGAAGCTTTCTTT. Full variable domain (missing parts from reference TRBV18 and TRBJ1-1): NAGVMQNPRHLVRRRGQEARLRCSPMKGHSHVYWYRQLPEEGLKFMVYLQKENIIDESGMPKERFSAEFPKEGPSILRIQQVVRGDSAAYFCASSRTEGRDTEAFFGQGTRLTVV.

This clone has only one observation. The chain links TRBV5-1 to TRBJ1-4; the D is unclear. The V and J ends lost 4 bases and 5 bases respectively, with 9 bases between them. Germline V lookup: CDR1 SGHRS, CDR2 YFSETQ. This CDR3 is 13 amino acids long. In DNA form, the CDR3 reads TGCGCCAGCAGCGCGTCTGTGAATGAAAAACTGTTTTTT. Its translation: CASSASVNEKLFF.

This rearrangement joins TRBV18 to TRBJ1-5, with D unresolved. Germline loops: CDR1 KGHSH, CDR2 LQKENI. V dropped 4 bases and J dropped 6 bases, with 13 bases sitting between them. This CDR3 has 14 amino acids. DNA of the CDR3: TGTGCCAGCTCACGTTCCGGGTCCGGTCAGCCCCAGCATTTT. Its protein is CASSRSGSGQPQHF. The whole variable domain, filled in from reference TRBV18 and TRBJ1-5, reads NAGVMQNPRHLVRRRGQEARLRCSPMKGHSHVYWYRQLPEEGLKFMVYLQKENIIDESGMPKERFSAEFPKEGPSILRIQQVVRGDSAAYFCASSRSGSGQPQHFGDGTRLSIL.

Remarks on this clone: A read error may produce the germline difference seen at one junction end. This rearrangement joins TRBV6-1 to TRBJ1-2; 7 positions match TRBD1. CDR3 length: 13 residues. The germline V gene has CDR1 MNHNS and CDR2 SASEGT. The CDR3 spells CASREDRAGGYTF. As DNA, the CDR3 is TGTGCCAGCAGGGAAGACAGGGCGGGCGGCTACACCTTC.

CDR3 sequence reads: CASSHIRDTQYF. The CDR3 DNA follows: TGTGCCAGCAGCCACATCCGAGATACGCAGTATTTT. This sequence joins TRBV5-6 and TRBJ2-3, with D uncertain. CDR1 is SGHDT and CDR2 is YYEEEE in the germline V gene. The CDR3 length is 12 residues. V lost 4 bases and J 5 bases, leaving 8 bases between the germline ends.

This clone was seen only once. The chain employs TRBV27 and TRBJ2-6; D possibly corresponds to TRBD2 (7 bases). CDR3 size: 17 residues. V shed 3 bases and J shed 0 bases, with 12 bases lying between them. Germline CDR1 reads MNHEY; CDR2 reads SMNVEV (reference sequence). The CDR3 DNA reads TGTGCCAGCAGTTTCCGGGGGGCGGACTCTGGGGCCAACGTCCTGACTTTC. This codes for CASSFRGADSGANVLTF. The full variable domain, in which reference TRBV27 and TRBJ2-6 provide the parts outside the CDR3, is EAQVTQNPRYLITVTGKKLTVTCSQNMNHEYMSWYRQDPGLGLRQIYYSMNVEVTDKGDVPEGYKVSRKEKRNFPLILESPSPNQTSLYFCASSFRGADSGANVLTFGAGSRLTVL.